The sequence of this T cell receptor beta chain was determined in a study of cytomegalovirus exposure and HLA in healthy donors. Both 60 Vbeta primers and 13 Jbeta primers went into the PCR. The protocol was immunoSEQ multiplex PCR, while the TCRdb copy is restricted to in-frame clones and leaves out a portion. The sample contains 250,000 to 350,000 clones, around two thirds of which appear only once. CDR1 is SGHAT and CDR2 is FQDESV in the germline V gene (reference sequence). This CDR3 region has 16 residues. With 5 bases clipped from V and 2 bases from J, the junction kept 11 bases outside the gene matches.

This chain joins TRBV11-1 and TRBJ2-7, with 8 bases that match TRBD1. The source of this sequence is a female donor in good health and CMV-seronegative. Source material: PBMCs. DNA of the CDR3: TGTGCCAGCAGCATATCACGGACAGGGAATACCTACGAGCAGTACTTC. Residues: CASSISRTGNTYEQYF.